One sample yielded the 30 T cell receptor beta chains listed below, sequenced in a study of T cell repertoires in cytomegalovirus infection. Antigens of these TCRs are unknown. TCRdb passed the reads through MiXCR, listing each CDR3 protein once. The repertoire holds approximately 910,000 distinct CDR3 sequences, around 32% seen once, with 10% to 15% in the top ten. This material consisted of cultured CD8+ T cells from PBMCs, taken from culture after CMV antigen stimulation. The origin of the receptors is a human donor in good health (CMV status not recorded). Some clones in this sample may be carry-over from other donors' samples.

This clonotype came up a few times. The V gene is TRBV3-1, the J gene TRBJ1-1; D possibly corresponds to TRBD1 (5 bases). This CDR3 spans 16 amino acids. Trimming stripped 6 bases from V and 1 base from J, with 18 bases between. Germline lookup yields CDR1 LGHDT and CDR2 YNNKEL (reference sequence). As DNA, the CDR3 is TGTGCCAGCAGATCTGAGTGGGGCGAGGGGAACACTGAAGCTTTCTTT. It translates to CASRSEWGEGNTEAFF. Using reference TRBV3-1 and TRBJ1-1 for the parts outside the CDR3, the full variable domain is DTAVSQTPKYLVTQMGNDKSIKCEQNLGHDTMYWYKQDSKKFLKIMFSYNNKELIINETVPNRFSPKSPDKAHLNLHINSLELGDSAVYFCASRSEWGEGNTEAFFGQGTRLTVV.

This clonotype has more than one count but fewer than ten. The chain recombines TRBV12-5 with TRBJ2-7; possibly TRBD1 or TRBD2 for D (5 bases each). The V end was cut by 7 bases, the J end by 5 bases, with 9 bases between. The CDR3 runs to 11 residues. CDR1 is LGHNT and CDR2 is FRNRAP in the germline V gene. The CDR3: CASDEGHEQYV. As DNA, the CDR3 is TGTGCTAGTGACGAGGGGCACGAGCAGTACGTC.

A few counts support this clonotype. This rearrangement joins TRBV12-3 or TRBV12-4 to TRBJ1-1, with D perhaps TRBD1 (6 bases). This CDR3 has 13 residues. V shed 8 bases and J shed 3 bases, with 13 bases lying between them. DNA of the CDR3: TGTGCCAGCGGAGGACAGCGGGACACTGAAGCTTTCTTT. Its protein is CASGGQRDTEAFF.

The chain uses TRBV7-8 and TRBJ2-7; D perhaps matches TRBD2 (5 bases). Per germline, CDR1 SGHVS and CDR2 FQNEAQ. Trimming cost V 0 bases and J 5 bases, with 14 bases left between them. The CDR3 is made up of 15 amino acids. CDR3 DNA: TGTGCCAGCAGCTTAGCGGAACGGCCCGGGGACGAGCAGTACTTC. It is translated as CASSLAERPGDEQYF.

This clonotype came up a few times. This chain joins TRBV10-3 and TRBJ1-1, with D hard to call. Germline CDR1 ENHRY, CDR2 SYGVKD. Trimming removed 0 bases from V and 3 bases from J, with 8 bases in between. There are 14 residues in the CDR3. The CDR3 spells CAISESFLDTEAFF. Here the CDR3 DNA reads TGTGCCATCAGTGAGTCGTTTTTGGACACTGAAGCTTTCTTT.

In its sample, this clonotype was seen a few times. The genes are TRBV4-1 and TRBJ2-4; TRBD1 matches 9 bases. The CDR3 runs 13 residues. J lost 8 bases, V lost 6 bases, and 5 bases had no gene match. Germline V gene lookup returns CDR1 MGHRA and CDR2 YSYEKL. CDR3 nucleotide sequence: TGCGCCAGCAGGCCGGGACAGGGAGACATTCAGTACTTC. The encoded protein is CASRPGQGDIQYF.

The V and J genes are TRBV4-1 and TRBJ2-4; TRBD2 is a possible D gene (6 bases). The germline V gene encodes CDR1 MGHRA and CDR2 YSYEKL. This CDR3 comprises 19 residues. Deletions cut 0 bases from V and 3 bases from J, with 21 bases between. The CDR3 protein is CASSQDISPTSWGKNIQYF. CDR3 DNA: TGCGCCAGCAGCCAAGATATCTCCCCCACTAGCTGGGGCAAAAACATTCAGTACTTC.

The rearrangement joins TRBV4-2 to TRBJ2-7; TRBD1 matches 8 bases. There are 13 residues in the CDR3. Germline loops: CDR1 LGHNA, CDR2 YNFKEQ. Germline trimming cut 2 bases from V and 4 bases from J; bases unmatched to any gene: 1. CDR3 loop: CASSQTGGYEQYF. The DNA of the CDR3 is TGTGCCAGCAGCCAAACAGGGGGTTACGAGCAGTACTTC.

The chain combines TRBV6-2 or TRBV6-3 with TRBJ1-5, with D perhaps matching TRBD1 (6 bases). This CDR3 contains 14 residues. The V and J ends lost 6 bases and 1 base respectively, with 10 bases between them. Germline CDR1 is MNHEY and CDR2 is SVGEGT. The CDR3 here is CASRIGQSNQPQHF. The CDR3 nucleotides are TGTGCCAGCAGAATCGGACAGAGCAATCAGCCCCAGCATTTT.

This clonotype turned up a few times. The CDR3, as DNA: TGTGCCAGCAGGTTATTCCCGGAAGACGCCTATGGCTACACCTTC. This sequence encodes CASRLFPEDAYGYTF. The chain has TRBV7-6 and TRBJ1-2; D not certain. CDR1 is SGHVS and CDR2 is FNYEAQ in the germline V gene. Trimming removed 6 bases from V and 4 bases from J, with 18 bases in between. This CDR3 is 15 amino acids long.

Here the CDR3 reads CATSRDLAGAQETQYF. As DNA, the CDR3 is TGTGCCACCAGCAGAGATCTGGCGGGGGCACAAGAGACCCAGTACTTC. V usage is TRBV15 and J usage is TRBJ2-5; D is perhaps TRBD2 (7 bases). Germline V gene lookup returns CDR1 LNHNV and CDR2 YYDKDF (reference sequence). Trimming shortened V by 0 bases and J by 2 bases, and 13 bases separated the two germline ends. The CDR3 is 16 amino acids.

The rearrangement links TRBV5-5 to TRBJ1-5; tentatively, D is TRBD1 (5 bases). V lost 4 bases and J 4 bases, leaving 12 bases between the germline ends. The germline gives CDR1 SGHKS, CDR2 YYEKEE (reference sequence). This CDR3 contains 14 residues. The CDR3, as DNA: TGTGCCAGCAGCGTGGGACTGACAAATCAGCCCCAGCATTTT. Translating gives CASSVGLTNQPQHF.

The genes are TRBV5-1 and TRBJ2-7; TRBD1 matches at 11 bases. This CDR3 contains 14 residues. CDR1 and CDR2 (germline): SGHRS, YFSETQ. Trimming removed 4 bases from V and 2 bases from J; junction bases left unmatched: 2. The CDR3 loop reads CASSMGQGAYEQYF. In DNA, the CDR3 is TGCGCCAGCAGCATGGGACAGGGGGCCTACGAGCAGTACTTC.

The chain recombines TRBV4-3 with TRBJ1-4, with D perhaps TRBD1 (6 bases). CDR1 is LGHNA, CDR2 YSLEER, per germline. Trimming took off 0 bases at V and 5 bases at J, with 10 bases between the two ends. CDR3 size: 15 residues. The CDR3 is CASSQDSGVNEKLFF. The CDR3 DNA reads as TGCGCCAGCAGCCAAGATTCAGGGGTGAATGAAAAACTGTTTTTT.

This chain connects TRBV27 to TRBJ1-1; no definite D call. CDR3 length equals 11 residues. V lost 11 bases and J 1 base, leaving 8 bases between the germline ends. Germline V gene lookup returns CDR1 MNHEY and CDR2 SMNVEV (reference sequence). DNA of the CDR3: TGTGCCGTGTTCGGGAACACTGAAGCTTTCTTT. The encoded protein is CAVFGNTEAFF.

This clonotype turned up a few times. The chain employs TRBV4-2 and TRBJ1-5, with D uncertain. Germline V CDR1 and CDR2: LGHNA, YNFKEQ. CDR3 length: 15 residues. V was clipped by 2 bases and J by 7 bases, with 15 bases between them. CDR3 protein: CASSQRTLGGQPQHF. CDR3 coding DNA: TGTGCCAGCAGCCAAAGGACGCTCGGTGGGCAGCCCCAGCATTTT.

This clonotype was recorded many times. J is TRBJ2-5 and V is TRBV7-6; 9 nucleotides match TRBD1. The CDR3 is 15 residues long. The V gene end was trimmed by 3 bases and the J gene end by 5 bases; junction bases not matched to a gene: 7. Germline V CDR1 and CDR2: SGHVS, FNYEAQ. CDR3 amino acids: CASSFWTGDVETQYF. The CDR3 coding sequence is TGTGCCAGCAGCTTCTGGACAGGGGACGTGGAGACCCAGTACTTC. Full variable domain (remainder filled in from reference TRBV7-6 and TRBJ2-5): GAGVSQSPRYKVTKRGQDVALRCDPISGHVSLYWYRQALGQGPEFLTYFNYEAQQDKSGLPNDRFSAERPEGSISTLTIQRTEQRDSAMYRCASSFWTGDVETQYFGPGTRLLVL.

This chain links TRBV27 with TRBJ2-4, with D unclear. With 4 bases removed from V and 1 base from J, the gap between germline ends came to 14 bases. CDR1 is MNHEY, CDR2 SMNVEV, per germline (reference sequence). The CDR3 sequence is 16 residues long. The DNA for the CDR3 is TGTGCCAGCAGTTCCTCGGTAGGGCGGGCCAAAAACATTCAGTACTTC. Amino acids: CASSSSVGRAKNIQYF.

The J gene is TRBJ1-3, the V gene TRBV29-1; D is unresolved. The germline V and J ends were trimmed by 6 bases and 4 bases, with 16 bases remaining between them. The CDR3 runs 14 residues. Germline lookup yields CDR1 SQVTM and CDR2 ANQGSEA. This CDR3 is CSVQLGKAGNTIYF. In DNA form, the CDR3 reads TGCAGCGTGCAGCTGGGGAAAGCCGGAAACACCATATATTTT.

This chain links TRBV5-6 with TRBJ2-2; D remains unclear. This CDR3 region has 13 residues. The ends were cut back, 3 bases at V and 5 bases at J, with 8 bases in the middle. Germline V gene data show CDR1 as SGHDT and CDR2 as YYEEEE. The CDR3 nucleotides read TGTGCCAGCAGCTCCCGTTTAACCGGGGAGCTGTTTTTT. It codes for CASSSRLTGELFF.

Worth noting for this clonotype: Being one base from a much bigger clone, this may be a read error. J is TRBJ2-1 and V is TRBV7-2, with D hard to call. This CDR3 has 13 amino acids. The germline CDR1 and CDR2 sequences are SGHTA and FQGNSA. The CDR3 DNA reads TGTGCCAGCAGCTTCCCTACAGATTTAGAGCTGTTCTTC. Translated, it gives CASSFPTDLELFF.

The sample holds one count of this clonotype. This chain joins TRBV29-1 and TRBJ1-1; D remains unclear. This CDR3 is 13 amino acids long. Trimming removed 0 bases at V and 5 bases at J, with 10 bases between. Germline values: CDR1 SQVTM, CDR2 ANQGSEA. The CDR3 sequence is CSVEEGRRTEAFF. CDR3 DNA: TGCAGCGTTGAAGAGGGGAGGAGGACTGAAGCTTTCTTT.

CDR3 region: CASSFPPTTNEKLFF. For the CDR3, the DNA is TGTGCCAGCAGCTTCCCACCCACAACTAATGAAAAACTGTTTTTT. The genes are TRBV7-9 and TRBJ1-4, with D unclear. The CDR3 loop spans 15 amino acids. Trimming took 3 bases from V and 0 from J, leaving 8 bases between them. Germline CDR1 reads SEHNR; CDR2 reads FQNEAQ (reference sequence).

The J gene is TRBJ1-3, the V gene TRBV12-3 or TRBV12-4; no clear D. Trimming took off 3 bases at V and 8 bases at J, with 8 bases between the two ends. The CDR3 extends over 12 amino acids. Here the CDR3 reads CASSFIWDTIYF. The CDR3 DNA follows: TGTGCCAGCAGTTTTATTTGGGACACCATATATTTT.

A few counts support this clonotype. V is TRBV7-8 and J is TRBJ2-7, with D tentatively TRBD2 (6 bases). V was pared by 5 bases and J by 7 bases, with 27 bases between. Germline CDR1 is SGHVS and CDR2 is FQNEAQ. The CDR3 is 17 residues long. DNA for the CDR3: TGTGCCAGCAGCCCATCTTCAGGAGGGGCCGATTCAGTAGAGCAGTACTTC. Translated: CASSPSSGGADSVEQYF.

Only a few counts were recorded for this clonotype. Here the CDR3 DNA reads TGTGCCAGTAGTCCGGGGAGATACACCGGGGAGCTGTTTTTT. Translating it yields CASSPGRYTGELFF. The chain combines TRBV19 with TRBJ2-2; D perhaps matches TRBD2 (5 bases). The CDR3 totals 14 residues. V shed 5 bases and J shed 3 bases, with 10 bases lying between them. The germline CDR1 and CDR2 sequences are LNHDA and SQIVND (reference sequence).

This chain connects TRBV7-2 to TRBJ2-3, with TRBD1 matching over 10 bases. The CDR3 totals 16 residues. Germline loops: CDR1 SGHTA, CDR2 FQGNSA. V dropped 4 bases and J dropped 3; count of bases not matched to a gene: 7. The CDR3 nucleotides are TGTGCCAGCAGCTGGGACAGGGGAGGAGGGACAGATACGCAGTATTTT. Translation gives CASSWDRGGGTDTQYF.

This clonotype was picked up a small number of times. The V call is TRBV11-2, the J call TRBJ1-1; D is unclear. In germline, CDR1 is SGHAT, CDR2 FQNNGV. This CDR3 has 15 amino acids. V lost 5 bases and J lost 2, with 15 bases in between. The CDR3 coding sequence is TGTGCCAGCAGCCTTAGCGGGTCAAAAAACACTGAAGCTTTCTTT. This codes for CASSLSGSKNTEAFF. The full variable domain, in which reference TRBV11-2 and TRBJ1-1 provide the parts outside the CDR3, is EAGVAQSPRYKIIEKRQSVAFWCNPISGHATLYWYQQILGQGPKLLIQFQNNGVVDDSQLPKDRFSAERLKGVDSTLKIQPAKLEDSAVYLCASSLSGSKNTEAFFGQGTRLTVV.

This clonotype was seen many times. The chain uses TRBV4-1 and TRBJ1-1; the D is unclear. Between the trimmed V and J ends, which lost 2 bases and 0 bases, there was a span of 7 bases. Germline values: CDR1 MGHRA, CDR2 YSYEKL. The CDR3 contains 14 residues. CDR3 coding DNA: TGCGCCAGCAGCCAAACTGTCATGAACACTGAAGCTTTCTTT. This sequence encodes CASSQTVMNTEAFF.

This chain links TRBV5-4 with TRBJ2-7; D gene uncertain. Germline V lookup: CDR1 SGHNT, CDR2 YYREEE (reference sequence). This CDR3 contains 14 residues. The CDR3 sequence: CASSLDRDSYEEYV. The CDR3 DNA reads TGTGCCAGCAGCTTGGACCGCGACTCCTACGAGGAGTACGTC.